The next 21 T cell receptor beta chains were all read from a single sample in a study of shared clonotypes between healthy human individuals. Naive CD8 cells lacked CD45RO, underwent positive selection for CCR7 and left out terminally differentiated effector memory CD45RA+ cells. The method was immunoSEQ multiplex PCR; TCRdb's version includes in-frame clones alone and lacks a portion of them. The data show 1.5 million to 2.5 million clones, around 96% seen once. The sequenced sample was naive CD8+ T cells sorted from blood. These receptors all come from a man in his late teens or twenties in good health.

The chain uses TRBV19 and TRBJ2-5; 7 positions match TRBD2. CDR1 is LNHDA, CDR2 SQIVND, per germline (reference sequence). With V trimmed by 3 bases and J by 3 bases, 4 bases remained unmatched. The CDR3 runs 14 residues. The CDR3 region has the DNA TGTGCCAGTAGTATCATGCTAGCGGAAGAGACCCAGTACTTC. Translated: CASSIMLAEETQYF.

A note on this clone: At the DNA level, this CDR3 is encoded by other sequences in the same sample as well. The chain employs TRBV18 and TRBJ2-7; 10 bases match TRBD1. CDR1 and CDR2 from the germline V gene are KGHSH and LQKENI. V shed 5 bases, J shed 4 bases, and the junction held 2 bases outside the gene matches. This CDR3 is built from 13 residues. In nucleotides, the CDR3 is TGTGCCAGCTCAGTGGGACAGGGGTACGAGCAGTACTTC. Its translation is CASSVGQGYEQYF.

The V and J genes are TRBV5-1 and TRBJ1-2; D not certain. This CDR3 is 15 amino acids long. Per the germline V gene, CDR1 is SGHRS and CDR2 is YFSETQ. The V gene lost 0 bases and the J gene lost 0 bases, with 9 bases spanning the gap. CDR3 loop: CASSLARDPNYGYTF. The CDR3 nucleotides read TGCGCCAGCAGCTTGGCGAGGGATCCTAACTATGGCTACACCTTC.

The rearrangement uses TRBV4-3 and TRBJ1-6; D not resolved. The length of the CDR3 is 14 residues. The V end was cut by 1 base, the J end by 8 bases, with 9 bases between. Germline assignment: CDR1 LGHNA and CDR2 YSLEER. The CDR3 bases are TGCGCCAGCAGCCAAGTAGGGCTGGATTCACCCCTCCACTTT. As protein: CASSQVGLDSPLHF.

The gene calls are TRBV7-2 and TRBJ2-7; D is unclear. This CDR3 is 13 amino acids long. Germline V CDR1 and CDR2: SGHTA, FQGNSA. The ends were cut back, 2 bases at V and 4 bases at J, with 9 bases in the middle. CDR3 sequence: CASSLSPHYEQYF. The CDR3 nucleotides are TGTGCCAGCAGCTTATCCCCTCATTACGAGCAGTACTTC.

The J gene is TRBJ2-1, the V gene TRBV30; 9 bases are a match to TRBD1. The CDR3 covers 14 residues. Germline CDR1 GTSNPN, CDR2 SVGIG (reference sequence). Germline trimming cut 1 base from V and 8 bases from J; bases unmatched to any gene: 6. CDR3 bases: TGTGCCTGGAGTGACGGGACAGGGAGTCATGAGCAGTTCTTC. Its translation is CAWSDGTGSHEQFF.

The gene calls are TRBV4-1 and TRBJ1-2; D remains ambiguous. Germline V lookup: CDR1 MGHRA, CDR2 YSYEKL. The V end was cut by 1 base, the J end by 6 bases, with 9 bases between. The CDR3 has 13 amino acids. The CDR3 DNA is TGCGCCAGCAGCCAAGTTGGCGGGGATGGCTACACCTTC. Its protein is CASSQVGGDGYTF.

To note about this clone: The same CDR3 can be traced to other DNA sequences in this sample. This sequence joins TRBV6-5 and TRBJ2-7, with 9 bases lining up with TRBD2. J was trimmed by 0 bases and V by 3 bases; bases with no gene match: 0. The germline V gene has CDR1 MNHEY and CDR2 SVGAGI. This CDR3 spans 14 amino acids. The CDR3 sequence is CASSYSGGSYEQYF. As DNA, the CDR3 is TGTGCCAGCAGTTATAGCGGGGGCTCCTACGAGCAGTACTTC.

Of note for this clone: A read error may account for a junction end that differs from germline. The chain is built from TRBV6-5 and TRBJ1-5; tentative D call: TRBD1 (5 bases). CDR1 and CDR2 from the germline V gene are MNHEY and SVGAGI. This CDR3 has 13 amino acids. CDR3 bases: TGTGCCAGCAGTTACTCCGGCTTGGGGGAACTGACTTTT. This encodes CASSYSGLGELTF.

Note on this clone: Other DNA sequences in the sample encode the same CDR3. This chain connects TRBV4-3 to TRBJ2-7; no clear D gene. Germline V gives CDR1 LGHNA, CDR2 YSLEER. The germline V and J ends were trimmed by 0 bases and 3 bases, with 6 bases remaining between them. The CDR3 loop spans 13 amino acids. CDR3: CASSQDRFYEQYF. The CDR3 DNA sequence: TGCGCCAGCAGCCAAGACAGATTCTACGAGCAGTACTTC.

The genes are TRBV19 and TRBJ1-6; 9 positions match TRBD1. The V gene end was trimmed by 8 bases and the J gene end by 9 bases; junction bases not matched to a gene: 14. The CDR3 extends over 16 amino acids. Per the germline V gene, CDR1 is LNHDA and CDR2 is SQIVND (reference sequence). CDR3 bases: TGTGCCAGTTCCGAAATGGAGGGACAGGGTAGTTCACCCCTCCACTTT. Protein: CASSEMEGQGSSPLHF.

This clone was seen more than once but under ten times. The chain recombines TRBV5-4 with TRBJ1-2, with 7 bases aligning to TRBD1. The CDR3 loop spans 12 amino acids. Germline V gene lookup returns CDR1 SGHNT and CDR2 YYREEE (reference sequence). J gave up 8 bases and V 0 bases, and 1 base lay outside the gene matches. The DNA of the CDR3 is TGTGCCAGCAGCTTGGGGGACAGAGGCTACACCTTC. Translated, it gives CASSLGDRGYTF.

The chain links TRBV12-5 to TRBJ1-2; a weak D match, TRBD1 (5 bases). CDR3 size: 16 residues. From germline, CDR1 is LGHNT and CDR2 FRNRAP. V was pared by 0 bases and J by 2 bases, with 13 bases between. The chain's CDR3 is CASGLVPVWGNYGYTF. For the CDR3, the DNA is TGTGCTAGTGGTTTGGTACCGGTTTGGGGGAACTATGGCTACACCTTC.

The rearrangement uses TRBV10-3 and TRBJ2-7; 8 bases align to TRBD1. The length of the CDR3 is 13 residues. CDR1 is ENHRY, CDR2 SYGVKD, per germline. The ends lost 7 bases at V and 3 bases at J; junction bases unmatched: 5. The chain's CDR3 is CAITQGVGYEQYF. CDR3 in DNA: TGTGCCATCACACAGGGGGTGGGCTACGAGCAGTACTTC.

V gene TRBV7-8 combines with J gene TRBJ2-7; 7 bases match TRBD1. V shed 5 bases, J shed 3 bases, and the junction held 10 bases outside the gene matches. CDR1 and CDR2 (germline): SGHVS, FQNEAQ. The CDR3 is 15 amino acids. For the CDR3, the DNA is TGTGCCAGCAGCGAAGAGTTACAGGGGCACTACGAGCAGTACTTC. Translating it yields CASSEELQGHYEQYF.

The V call is TRBV9, the J call TRBJ1-5; no definite D call. The V end was cut by 4 bases, the J end by 0 bases, with 20 bases between. The germline V gene encodes CDR1 SGDLS and CDR2 YYNGEE. The CDR3 has 18 residues. CDR3 nucleotides: TGTGCCAGCAGCCACCCTCGAGGTCACCCGTCTAGCAATCAGCCCCAGCATTTT. As protein: CASSHPRGHPSSNQPQHF.

The gene calls are TRBV7-9 and TRBJ2-7; D unresolved. CDR1 SEHNR and CDR2 FQNEAQ come from the germline V gene (reference sequence). Trimming cost V 5 bases and J 5 bases, with 28 bases left between them. The CDR3 contains 18 residues. CDR3 DNA sequence: TGTGCCAGCAGCCCCACCTTAGCCGATATTTGGGCTTTTCACGAGCAGTACTTC. It specifies CASSPTLADIWAFHEQYF. The entire variable domain, with the rest obtained from reference TRBV7-9 and TRBJ2-7, is as follows: DTGVSQNPRHKITKRGQNVTFRCDPISEHNRLYWYRQTLGQGPEFLTYFQNEAQLEKSRLLSDRFSAERPKGSFSTLEIQRTEQGDSAMYLCASSPTLADIWAFHEQYFGPGTRLTVT.

The chain couples TRBV6-4 to TRBJ2-6; D possibly corresponds to TRBD1 (6 bases). This CDR3 region has 14 residues. The V gene's germline CDR1 is MRHNA and CDR2 SNTAGT. Trimming stripped 4 bases from V and 3 bases from J, with 7 bases between. DNA of the CDR3: TGTGCCAGCAGTGCAGGGGTTGGGGCCAACGTCCTGACTTTC. Protein: CASSAGVGANVLTF.

The chain joins TRBV7-9 to TRBJ1-3, with D tentatively TRBD1 (6 bases). Germline V gene sequence: CDR1 SEHNR, CDR2 FQNEAQ (reference sequence). Trimming left V 1 base short and J 8 bases short, with 27 bases between. The CDR3 loop spans 19 amino acids. In DNA form, the CDR3 reads TGTGCCAGCAGCTTAGATCAGAAAACAGGGCTCTCTGTGGACCACACCATATATTTT. Protein product: CASSLDQKTGLSVDHTIYF. Drawing the rest from reference TRBV7-9 and TRBJ1-3, the complete variable domain is DTGVSQNPRHKITKRGQNVTFRCDPISEHNRLYWYRQTLGQGPEFLTYFQNEAQLEKSRLLSDRFSAERPKGSFSTLEIQRTEQGDSAMYLCASSLDQKTGLSVDHTIYFGEGSWLTVV.

In regard to this clone: Other DNA sequences from this sample encode an identical CDR3 as well. V is TRBV27 and J is TRBJ2-3, with TRBD2 matching over 12 bases. Germline V lookup: CDR1 MNHEY, CDR2 SMNVEV (reference sequence). CDR3 length: 16 residues. The ends lost 3 bases at V and 6 bases at J; junction bases unmatched: 7. This CDR3 reads CASSLLAGGPGDTQYF. The DNA for the CDR3 is TGTGCCAGCAGTTTGCTAGCGGGGGGGCCGGGTGATACGCAGTATTTT.

Only one count was recorded for this clone. This chain joins TRBV10-3 and TRBJ2-2, with TRBD2 identical over 16 bases. Germline CDR1 and CDR2: ENHRY and SYGVKD. This CDR3 is built from 18 residues. J lost 1 base, V lost 10 bases, and 9 bases had no gene match. The CDR3 nucleotides are TGTGCCACCTGGGATGGGACTAGCGGGAGGGGGAACACCGGGGAGCTGTTTTTT. The encoded protein is CATWDGTSGRGNTGELFF.